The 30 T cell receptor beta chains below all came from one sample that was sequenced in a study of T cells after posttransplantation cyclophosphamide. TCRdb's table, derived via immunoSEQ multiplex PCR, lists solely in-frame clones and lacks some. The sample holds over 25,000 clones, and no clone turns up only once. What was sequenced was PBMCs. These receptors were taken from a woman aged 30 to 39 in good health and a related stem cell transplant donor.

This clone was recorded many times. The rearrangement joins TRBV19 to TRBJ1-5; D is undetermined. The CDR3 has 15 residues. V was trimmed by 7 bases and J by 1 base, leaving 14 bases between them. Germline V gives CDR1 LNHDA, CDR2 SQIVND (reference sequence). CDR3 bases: TGTGCCAGTACCCAAAACAGTCTAAGCAATCAGCCCCAGCATTTT. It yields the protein CASTQNSLSNQPQHF.

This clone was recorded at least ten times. The chain's CDR3 is CASSRQGGQYGYTF. The CDR3 bases are TGTGCCAGCAGCCGACAAGGGGGCCAATATGGCTACACCTTC. The chain couples TRBV11-2 to TRBJ1-2; 7 nucleotides match TRBD1. Germline V CDR1 and CDR2: SGHAT, FQNNGV. The V gene end was trimmed by 5 bases and the J gene end by 5 bases; junction bases not matched to a gene: 8. The CDR3 length is 14 residues.

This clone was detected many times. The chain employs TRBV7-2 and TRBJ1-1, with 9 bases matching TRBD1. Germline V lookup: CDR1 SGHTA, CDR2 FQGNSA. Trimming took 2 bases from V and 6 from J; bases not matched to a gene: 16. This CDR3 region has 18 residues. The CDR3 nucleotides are TGTGCCAGCAGCTTACGATCCCCGGGACAGGGCCAGGTCTCTGAAGCTTTCTTT. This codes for CASSLRSPGQGQVSEAFF. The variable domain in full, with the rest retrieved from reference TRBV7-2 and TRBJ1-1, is GAGVSQSPSNKVTEKGKDVELRCDPISGHTALYWYRQSLGQGLEFLIYFQGNSAPDKSGLPSDRFSAERTGGSVSTLTIQRTQQEDSAVYLCASSLRSPGQGQVSEAFFGQGTRLTVV.

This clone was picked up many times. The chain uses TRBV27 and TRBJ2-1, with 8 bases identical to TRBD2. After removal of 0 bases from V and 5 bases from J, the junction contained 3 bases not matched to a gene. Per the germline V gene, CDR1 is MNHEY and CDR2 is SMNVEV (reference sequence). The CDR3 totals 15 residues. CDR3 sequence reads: CASSLSAGGNNEQFF. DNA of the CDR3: TGTGCCAGCAGTTTATCCGCGGGGGGTAACAATGAGCAGTTCTTC.

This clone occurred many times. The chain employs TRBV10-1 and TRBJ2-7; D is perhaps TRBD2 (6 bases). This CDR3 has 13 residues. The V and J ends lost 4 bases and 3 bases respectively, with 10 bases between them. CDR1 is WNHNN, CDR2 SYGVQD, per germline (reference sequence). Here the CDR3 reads CASSVRGFYEQYF. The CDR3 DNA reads TGCGCCAGCAGTGTCCGGGGGTTCTACGAGCAGTACTTC.

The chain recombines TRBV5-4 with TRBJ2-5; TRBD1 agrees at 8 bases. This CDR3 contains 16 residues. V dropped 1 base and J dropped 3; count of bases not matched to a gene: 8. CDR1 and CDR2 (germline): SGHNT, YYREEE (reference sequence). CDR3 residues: CASSLQRDRFKETQYF. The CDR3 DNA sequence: TGTGCCAGCAGCTTGCAACGGGACAGGTTCAAAGAGACCCAGTACTTC.

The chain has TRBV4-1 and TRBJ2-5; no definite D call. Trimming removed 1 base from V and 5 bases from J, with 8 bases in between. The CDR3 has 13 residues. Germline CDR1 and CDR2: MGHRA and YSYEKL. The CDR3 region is CASSQVYGETQYF. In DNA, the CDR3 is TGCGCCAGCAGCCAAGTTTACGGGGAGACCCAGTACTTC.

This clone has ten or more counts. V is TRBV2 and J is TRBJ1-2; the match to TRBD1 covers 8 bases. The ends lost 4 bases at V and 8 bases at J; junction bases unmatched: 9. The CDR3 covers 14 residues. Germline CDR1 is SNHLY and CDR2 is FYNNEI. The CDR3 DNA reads TGTGCCAGCAGTGGGACAGGGAGGTACGAGGGCTACACCTTC. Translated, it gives CASSGTGRYEGYTF.

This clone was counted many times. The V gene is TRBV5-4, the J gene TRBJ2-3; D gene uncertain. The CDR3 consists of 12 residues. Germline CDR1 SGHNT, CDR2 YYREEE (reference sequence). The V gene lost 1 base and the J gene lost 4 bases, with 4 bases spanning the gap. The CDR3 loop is CASSLTSDTQYF. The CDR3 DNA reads TGTGCCAGCAGCTTGACATCAGATACGCAGTATTTT.

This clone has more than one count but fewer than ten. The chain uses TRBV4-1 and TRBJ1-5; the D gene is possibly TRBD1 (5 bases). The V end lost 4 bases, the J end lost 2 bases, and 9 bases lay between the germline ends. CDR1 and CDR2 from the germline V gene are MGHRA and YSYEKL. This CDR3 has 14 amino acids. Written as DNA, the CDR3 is TGCGCCAGCAGCCGGGGGGAGGGCAATCAGCCCCAGCATTTT. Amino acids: CASSRGEGNQPQHF.

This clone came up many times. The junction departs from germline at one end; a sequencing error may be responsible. The CDR3 loop reads CASSYRDRVYF. Here the CDR3 DNA reads TGTGCCAGCAGTTACCGGGACAGGGTTTATTTC. The chain uses TRBV6-6 and TRBJ2-7; 9 nucleotides match TRBD1. The CDR3 spans 11 residues. Germline V lookup: CDR1 MNHNY, CDR2 SVGAGI (reference sequence).

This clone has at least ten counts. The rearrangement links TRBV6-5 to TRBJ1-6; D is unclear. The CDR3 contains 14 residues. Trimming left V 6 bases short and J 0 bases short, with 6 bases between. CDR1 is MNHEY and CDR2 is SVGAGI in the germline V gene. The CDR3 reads CASRRSSYNSPLHF. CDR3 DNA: TGTGCCAGCAGGCGATCCTCCTATAATTCACCCCTCCACTTT.

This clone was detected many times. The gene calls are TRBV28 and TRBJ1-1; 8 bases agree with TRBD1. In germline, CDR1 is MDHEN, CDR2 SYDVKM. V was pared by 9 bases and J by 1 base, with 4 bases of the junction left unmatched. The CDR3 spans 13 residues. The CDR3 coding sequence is TGTGCCAGTACAGGACAGGGGAACACTGAAGCTTTCTTT. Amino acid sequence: CASTGQGNTEAFF.

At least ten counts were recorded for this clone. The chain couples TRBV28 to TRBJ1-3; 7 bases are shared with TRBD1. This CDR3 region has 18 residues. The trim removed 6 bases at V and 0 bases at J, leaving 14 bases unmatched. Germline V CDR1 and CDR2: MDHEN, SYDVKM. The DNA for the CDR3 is TGTGCCAGCAGACCCAGCCCAGGACAGGAAGCCTCTGGAAACACCATATATTTT. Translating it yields CASRPSPGQEASGNTIYF.

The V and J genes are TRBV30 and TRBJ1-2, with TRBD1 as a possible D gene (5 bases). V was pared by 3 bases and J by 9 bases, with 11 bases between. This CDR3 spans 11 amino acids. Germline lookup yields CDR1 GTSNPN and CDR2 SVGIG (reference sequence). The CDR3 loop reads CAWRKGLSYTF. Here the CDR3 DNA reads TGTGCCTGGAGGAAGGGGTTAAGCTACACCTTC.

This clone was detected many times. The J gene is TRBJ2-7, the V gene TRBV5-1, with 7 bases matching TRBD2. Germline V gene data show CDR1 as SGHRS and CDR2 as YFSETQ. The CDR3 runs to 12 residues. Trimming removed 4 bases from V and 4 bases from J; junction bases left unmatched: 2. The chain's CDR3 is CASSRGEYEQYF. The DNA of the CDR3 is TGCGCCAGCAGCCGGGGGGAATACGAGCAGTACTTC.

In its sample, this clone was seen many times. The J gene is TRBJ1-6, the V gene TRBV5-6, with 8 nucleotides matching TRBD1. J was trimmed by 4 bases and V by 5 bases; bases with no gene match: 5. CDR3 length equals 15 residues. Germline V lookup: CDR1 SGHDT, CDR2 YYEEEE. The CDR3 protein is CASSFNRGYNSPLHF. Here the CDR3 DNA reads TGTGCCAGCAGTTTTAACAGGGGGTATAATTCACCCCTCCACTTT.

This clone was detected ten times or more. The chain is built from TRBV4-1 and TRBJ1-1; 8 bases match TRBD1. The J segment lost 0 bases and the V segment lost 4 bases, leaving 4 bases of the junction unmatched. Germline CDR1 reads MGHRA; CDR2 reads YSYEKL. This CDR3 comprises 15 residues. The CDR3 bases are TGCGCCAGCAGCCGAGGACAGGGCATGAACACTGAAGCTTTCTTT. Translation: CASSRGQGMNTEAFF.

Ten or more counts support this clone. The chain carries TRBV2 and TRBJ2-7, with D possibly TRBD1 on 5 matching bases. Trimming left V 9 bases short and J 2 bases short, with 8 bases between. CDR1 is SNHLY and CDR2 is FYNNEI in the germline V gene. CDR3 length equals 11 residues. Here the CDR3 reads CARGRTYEQYF. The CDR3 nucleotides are TGTGCCAGGGGGCGCACCTACGAGCAGTACTTC.

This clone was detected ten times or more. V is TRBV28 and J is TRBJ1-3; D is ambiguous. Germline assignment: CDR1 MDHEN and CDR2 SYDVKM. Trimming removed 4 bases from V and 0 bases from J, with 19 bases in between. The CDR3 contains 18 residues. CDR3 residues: CASSSHRSDTSSGNTIYF. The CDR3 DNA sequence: TGTGCCAGCAGTTCCCACCGATCCGACACTTCCTCTGGAAACACCATATATTTT.

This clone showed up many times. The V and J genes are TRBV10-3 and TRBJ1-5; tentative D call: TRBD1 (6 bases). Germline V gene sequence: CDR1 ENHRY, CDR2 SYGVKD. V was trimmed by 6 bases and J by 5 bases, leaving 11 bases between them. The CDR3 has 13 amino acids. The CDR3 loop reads CAISRDTDQPQHF. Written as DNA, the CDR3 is TGTGCCATCAGCCGGGACACAGATCAGCCCCAGCATTTT.

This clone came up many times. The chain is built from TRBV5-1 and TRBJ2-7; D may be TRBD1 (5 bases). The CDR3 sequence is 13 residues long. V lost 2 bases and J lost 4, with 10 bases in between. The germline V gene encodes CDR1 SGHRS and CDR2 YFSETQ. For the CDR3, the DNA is TGCGCCAGCAGCTTATCTCAGGGTTACGAGCAGTACTTC. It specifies CASSLSQGYEQYF.

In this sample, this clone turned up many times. CDR3 region: CASREQQGSYEQYF. CDR3 DNA sequence: TGTGCCAGCAGAGAACAGCAGGGCTCCTACGAGCAGTACTTC. V and J are TRBV5-8 and TRBJ2-7, with D possibly TRBD1 on 5 matching bases. V was trimmed by 5 bases and J by 0 bases, leaving 12 bases between them. Germline V CDR1 and CDR2: SGHTS, YDEGEE. The CDR3 is 14 residues long.

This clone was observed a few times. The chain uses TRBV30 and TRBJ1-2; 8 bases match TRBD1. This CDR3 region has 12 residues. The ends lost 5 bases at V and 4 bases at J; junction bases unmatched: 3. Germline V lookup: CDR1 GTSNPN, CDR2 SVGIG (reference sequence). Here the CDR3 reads CAWSGTGYGYTF. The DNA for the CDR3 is TGTGCCTGGTCCGGGACAGGCTATGGCTACACCTTC.

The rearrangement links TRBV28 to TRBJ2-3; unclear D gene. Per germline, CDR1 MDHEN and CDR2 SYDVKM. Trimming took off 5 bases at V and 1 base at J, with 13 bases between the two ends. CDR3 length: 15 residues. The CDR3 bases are TGTGCCAGCAGTCCCCGGGTATCCGGCACAGATACGCAGTATTTT. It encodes CASSPRVSGTDTQYF. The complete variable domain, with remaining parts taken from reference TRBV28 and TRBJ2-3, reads DVKVTQSSRYLVKRTGEKVFLECVQDMDHENMFWYRQDPGLGLRLIYFSYDVKMKEKGDIPEGYSVSREKKERFSLILESASTNQTSMYLCASSPRVSGTDTQYFGPGTRLTVL.

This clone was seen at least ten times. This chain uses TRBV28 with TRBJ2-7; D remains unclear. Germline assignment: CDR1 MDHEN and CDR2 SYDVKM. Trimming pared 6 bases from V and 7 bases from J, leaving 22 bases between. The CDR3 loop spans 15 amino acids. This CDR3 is CASSSSPVLRWEQYF. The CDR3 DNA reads TGTGCCAGCAGCTCATCGCCGGTGTTGCGCTGGGAGCAGTACTTC.

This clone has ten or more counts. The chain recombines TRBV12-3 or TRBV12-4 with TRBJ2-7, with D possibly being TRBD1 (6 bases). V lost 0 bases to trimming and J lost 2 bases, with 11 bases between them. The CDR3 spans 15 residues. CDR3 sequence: CASSLARGMAYEQYF. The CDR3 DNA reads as TGTGCCAGCAGTTTAGCCAGGGGAATGGCCTACGAGCAGTACTTC.

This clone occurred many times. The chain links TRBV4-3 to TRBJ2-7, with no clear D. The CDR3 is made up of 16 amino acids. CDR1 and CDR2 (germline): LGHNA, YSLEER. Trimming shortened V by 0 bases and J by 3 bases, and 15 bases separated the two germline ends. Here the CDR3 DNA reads TGCGCCAGCAGCCAAGAAAGGGCCTCCACATACTACGAGCAGTACTTC. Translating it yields CASSQERASTYYEQYF.

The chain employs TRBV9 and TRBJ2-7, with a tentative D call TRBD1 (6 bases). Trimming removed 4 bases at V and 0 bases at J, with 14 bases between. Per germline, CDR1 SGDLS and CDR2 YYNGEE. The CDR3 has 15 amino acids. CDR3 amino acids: CASSRAGQSSYEQYF. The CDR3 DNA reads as TGTGCCAGCAGCCGAGCCGGACAGAGCTCCTACGAGCAGTACTTC.

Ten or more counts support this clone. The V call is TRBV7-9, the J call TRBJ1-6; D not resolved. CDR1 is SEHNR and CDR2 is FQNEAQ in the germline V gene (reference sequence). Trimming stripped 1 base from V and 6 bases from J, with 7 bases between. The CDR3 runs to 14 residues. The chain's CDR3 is CASSLDTRNSPLHF. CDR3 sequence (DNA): TGTGCCAGCAGCTTAGACACCCGTAATTCACCCCTCCACTTT. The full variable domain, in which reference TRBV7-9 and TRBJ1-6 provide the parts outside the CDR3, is DTGVSQNPRHKITKRGQNVTFRCDPISEHNRLYWYRQTLGQGPEFLTYFQNEAQLEKSRLLSDRFSAERPKGSFSTLEIQRTEQGDSAMYLCASSLDTRNSPLHFGNGTRLTVT.